This note documents a single TCR beta chain sequence. What it binds is not known. TCR beta cDNA libraries included unique molecular identifiers. TCRdb re-derived calls from the PCR reads in MiXCR, one entry per CDR3 protein. The profile covers about 820,000 distinct CDR3 sequences, with roughly 58% appearing a single time and 4.6% taken by the ten largest. CDR1 and CDR2 (germline): SGHRS, YFSETQ. This CDR3 contains 15 residues. V shed 5 bases and J 2 bases; nucleotides not matched to a gene: 9. This record comes from a study of post-analysis software for immune sequencing data. General study findings and limits: F measure grouped same-batch samples tightly together. Controls had significantly higher normalized Chao1 diversity than multiple sclerosis patients. Controls had lower frequencies than patients of five TRBV segments, which included TRBV5-6, TRBV5-1 and TRBV20-1.

This clonotype originated in a girl aged 5-17 years with multiple sclerosis. Sequenced sample: blood. The J gene is TRBJ1-2, the V gene TRBV5-1; 7 bases map to TRBD1. Here the CDR3 reads CASSFRTGPNYGYTF. DNA for the CDR3: TGCGCCAGCAGTTTCCGGACAGGACCCAACTATGGCTACACCTTC.